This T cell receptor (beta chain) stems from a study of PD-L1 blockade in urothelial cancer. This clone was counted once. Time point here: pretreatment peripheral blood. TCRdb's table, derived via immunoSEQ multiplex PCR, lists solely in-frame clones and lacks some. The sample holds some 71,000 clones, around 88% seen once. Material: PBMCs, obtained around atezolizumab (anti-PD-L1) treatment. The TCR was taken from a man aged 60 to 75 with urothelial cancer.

Here the CDR3 DNA reads TGTGCCAGCAGTTTGTGGCAAAGTAATTCACCCCTCCACTTT. Its protein product is CASSLWQSNSPLHF. The rearrangement joins TRBV28 to TRBJ1-6; no reliable D call. CDR3 length equals 14 residues. CDR1 MDHEN and CDR2 SYDVKM come from the germline V gene. The V end lost 3 bases, the J end lost 6 bases, and 9 bases lay between the germline ends.